The 14 T cell receptor beta chains given below trace back to one sample, sequenced in a study of blood T cell repertoires in COVID-19. Assay: immunoSEQ multiplex PCR; the TCRdb copy retains only in-frame clones and omits some. In the table there are some 260,000 clones, 88% of which are singletons. The sequenced material came from peripheral blood. These receptors all come from a woman aged 70 to 79 with COVID-19, enrolled during active disease.

This clone was detected a few times. V is TRBV28 and J is TRBJ2-2; 10 positions match TRBD2. J was trimmed by 1 base and V by 5 bases; bases with no gene match: 4. The CDR3 extends over 16 amino acids. In germline, CDR1 is MDHEN, CDR2 SYDVKM. The CDR3 sequence is CASSLLAGKNTGELFF. CDR3 nucleotides: TGTGCCAGCAGTCTACTAGCGGGAAAGAACACCGGGGAGCTGTTTTTT.

Comment on this clone: The junction differs from germline at one of its ends, possibly a read error. The chain carries TRBV7-7 and TRBJ1-5; unclear D gene. Germline CDR1 SSHAT, CDR2 FNYEAQ (reference sequence). CDR3 size: 14 residues. In DNA, the CDR3 is TGTGCTAGCAGTCGTGGTAGGGAGCAACAGCCCCAGCATTTT. Amino acid sequence: CASSRGREQQPQHF.

The DNA of the CDR3 is TGTGCCAGCACCTTGGGCCTCAGCTCTGGAAACACCATATATTTT. This sequence encodes CASTLGLSSGNTIYF. This chain joins TRBV7-6 and TRBJ1-3; D is unresolved. The CDR3 covers 15 residues. Trimming removed 7 bases at V and 0 bases at J, with 13 bases between. Germline CDR1 SGHVS, CDR2 FNYEAQ. Using reference TRBV7-6 and TRBJ1-3 for the parts outside the CDR3, the full variable domain is GAGVSQSPRYKVTKRGQDVALRCDPISGHVSLYWYRQALGQGPEFLTYFNYEAQQDKSGLPNDRFSAERPEGSISTLTIQRTEQRDSAMYRCASTLGLSSGNTIYFGEGSWLTVV.

The V and J genes are TRBV12-3 or TRBV12-4 and TRBJ1-5; a possible D gene is TRBD1 (6 bases). Trimming cost V 6 bases and J 7 bases, with 10 bases left between them. CDR3 length: 12 amino acids. The CDR3 loop is CASRRGGQPQHF. The CDR3 coding sequence is TGTGCCAGCAGGAGGGGGGGCCAGCCCCAGCATTTT.

The V gene is TRBV3-1 (or the pseudogene TRBV3-2), the J gene TRBJ2-5, with 16 bases identical to TRBD2. Germline V CDR1 and CDR2: LGHDT, YNNKEL (reference sequence). V trimming: 2 bases; J trimming: 5 bases; junction bases outside the gene matches: 8. This CDR3 contains 18 residues. CDR3 loop: CASSQPGLAGGPGETQYF. Written as DNA, the CDR3 is TGTGCCAGCAGCCAACCGGGACTAGCGGGAGGGCCGGGGGAGACCCAGTACTTC.

The chain joins TRBV5-1 to TRBJ2-7, with TRBD2 identical over 11 bases. CDR1 and CDR2 from the germline V gene are SGHRS and YFSETQ. The CDR3 is made up of 15 amino acids. Germline trimming cut 4 bases from V and 3 bases from J; bases unmatched to any gene: 6. Here the CDR3 DNA reads TGCGCCAGCAGCACGGGGACTAGCGGACTCTACGAGCAGTACTTC. Residues: CASSTGTSGLYEQYF.

The chain carries TRBV5-6 and TRBJ2-1; no clear D. Germline CDR1 and CDR2: SGHDT and YYEEEE. V lost 4 bases and J lost 3, with 14 bases in between. CDR3 length: 15 amino acids. CDR3 bases: TGTGCCAGCAGCGTTGGCAATCCCGACTACAATGAGCAGTTCTTC. Its protein is CASSVGNPDYNEQFF.

The chain couples TRBV9 to TRBJ1-6; 8 bases are a match to TRBD1. J was trimmed by 3 bases and V by 0 bases; bases with no gene match: 2. The CDR3 is 16 residues long. Germline assignment: CDR1 SGDLS and CDR2 YYNGEE. The CDR3 DNA follows: TGTGCCAGCAGCGTAGCAGGGGGCGACTATAATTCACCCCTCCACTTT. This codes for CASSVAGGDYNSPLHF.

This chain joins TRBV7-3 and TRBJ2-1; the match to TRBD1 covers 8 bases. Germline V lookup: CDR1 SGHTA, CDR2 FQGTGA. The CDR3 has 17 residues. Trimming at V came to 5 bases and at J to 1 base, leaving 10 bases not matched to a gene. The CDR3 here is CASSHLTRDRSYNEQFF. CDR3 nucleotide sequence: TGTGCCAGCAGCCACCTAACCCGGGACAGGTCCTACAATGAGCAGTTCTTC.

This clone has a handful of counts. The V gene is TRBV13, the J gene TRBJ2-7; 9 positions match TRBD2. V shed 0 bases, J shed 5 bases, and the junction held 8 bases outside the gene matches. CDR3 length equals 16 residues. CDR1 is PRHDT, CDR2 FYEKMQ, per germline (reference sequence). CDR3 sequence (DNA): TGTGCCAGCAGCTTAGGGACTAGCGGCCTAATGGACGAGCAGTACTTC. As protein: CASSLGTSGLMDEQYF. Drawing the rest from reference TRBV13 and TRBJ2-7, the complete variable domain is AAGVIQSPRHLIKEKRETATLKCYPIPRHDTVYWYQQGPGQDPQFLISFYEKMQSDKGSIPDRFSAQQFSDYHSELNMSSLELGDSALYFCASSLGTSGLMDEQYFGPGTRLTVT.

This chain links TRBV27 with TRBJ2-1; TRBD1 is a possible D gene (7 bases). V lost 0 bases to trimming and J lost 6 bases, with 15 bases between them. The CDR3 length is 16 residues. In germline, CDR1 is MNHEY, CDR2 SMNVEV (reference sequence). CDR3 loop: CASSLSQGGGPNEQFF. The CDR3 DNA reads as TGTGCCAGCAGTTTATCGCAGGGGGGCGGCCCCAATGAGCAGTTCTTC.

The genes are TRBV11-3 and TRBJ2-3, with a tentative D call TRBD2 (6 bases). V lost 2 bases and J lost 2, with 17 bases in between. CDR3 length: 17 residues. Germline CDR1 SGHNT, CDR2 YENEEA. The CDR3 coding sequence is TGTGCCAGCAGCTTAAGGGTCGCGGCTAGCGCCACAGATACGCAGTATTTT. Translated, it gives CASSLRVAASATDTQYF. The full variable domain, in which reference TRBV11-3 and TRBJ2-3 provide the parts outside the CDR3, is EAGVVQSPRYKIIEKKQPVAFWCNPISGHNTLYWYLQNLGQGPELLIRYENEEAVDDSQLPKDRFSAERLKGVDSTLKIQPAELGDSAVYLCASSLRVAASATDTQYFGPGTRLTVL.

The rearrangement uses TRBV5-1 and TRBJ1-2, with TRBD1 matching 10 bases. The V segment lost 5 bases and the J segment 10 bases; nucleotides outside the gene matches: 8. Germline-derived CDR1 and CDR2 are SGHRS and YFSETQ. This CDR3 has 13 residues. DNA for the CDR3: TGCGCCAGCAGGGGGGACAGGGGAAGGTTCTACACCTTC. Translation: CASRGDRGRFYTF.

On this clone itself: The sample has other DNA sequences that encode this CDR3 too. The CDR3 DNA follows: TGCGCCAGCAGCTTGGACAGAGTGAACACTGAAGCTTTCTTT. Its protein product is CASSLDRVNTEAFF. The V and J genes are TRBV5-1 and TRBJ1-1; D unclear. Trimming stripped 0 bases from V and 0 bases from J, with 6 bases between. There are 14 residues in the CDR3. Germline V lookup: CDR1 SGHRS, CDR2 YFSETQ.